This TCR beta chain is from a study of shared clonotypes between healthy human individuals. Method: immunoSEQ multiplex PCR; TCRdb's copy keeps in-frame clones and lacks some. The top ten clones hold roughly 1.2% of a sample with over a million clones, roughly 96% of them seen once. Germline V gives CDR1 MDHEN, CDR2 SYDVKM. The CDR3 is 15 amino acids. The V and J ends lost 6 bases and 4 bases respectively, with 19 bases between them. This sequence joins TRBV28 and TRBJ2-7; D remains unclear. The clonotype originates from a man aged 25 to 45 in good health. Sequencing was done on a sample of naive CD4+ T cells sorted from blood. Subset defined: CD45RA+ positively selected. The CDR3 DNA follows: TGTGCCAGCAGGTTTAGCCCCCCCGGAGCTTACGAGCAGTACTTC. It codes for CASRFSPPGAYEQYF.